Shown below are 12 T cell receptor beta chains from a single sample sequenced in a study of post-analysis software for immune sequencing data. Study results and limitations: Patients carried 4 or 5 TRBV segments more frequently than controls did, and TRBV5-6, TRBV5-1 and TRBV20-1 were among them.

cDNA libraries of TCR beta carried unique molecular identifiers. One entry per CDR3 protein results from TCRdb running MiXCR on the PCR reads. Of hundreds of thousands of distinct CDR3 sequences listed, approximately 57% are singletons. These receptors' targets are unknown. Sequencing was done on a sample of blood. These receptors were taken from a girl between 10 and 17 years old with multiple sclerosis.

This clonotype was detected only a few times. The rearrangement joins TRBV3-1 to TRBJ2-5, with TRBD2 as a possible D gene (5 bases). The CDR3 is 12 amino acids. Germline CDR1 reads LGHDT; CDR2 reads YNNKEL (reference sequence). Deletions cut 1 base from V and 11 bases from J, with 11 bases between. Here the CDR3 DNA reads TGTGCCAGCAGCCAAGTTCGGGGAGAGCAGTACTTC. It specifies CASSQVRGEQYF.

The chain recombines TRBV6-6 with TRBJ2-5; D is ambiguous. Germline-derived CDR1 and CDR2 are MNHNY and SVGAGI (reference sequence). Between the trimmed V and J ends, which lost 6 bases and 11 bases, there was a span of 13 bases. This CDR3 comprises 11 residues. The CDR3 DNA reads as TGTGCCAGCAGCCCCGCCGCGGAGCAGTACTTC. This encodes CASSPAAEQYF.

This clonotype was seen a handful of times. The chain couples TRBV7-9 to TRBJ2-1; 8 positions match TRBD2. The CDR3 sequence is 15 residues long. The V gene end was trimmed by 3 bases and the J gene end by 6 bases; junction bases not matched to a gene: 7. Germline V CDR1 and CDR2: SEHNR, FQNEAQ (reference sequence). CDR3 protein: CASSFGASGFNEQFF. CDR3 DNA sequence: TGTGCCAGCAGCTTCGGTGCTAGCGGGTTCAATGAGCAGTTCTTC.

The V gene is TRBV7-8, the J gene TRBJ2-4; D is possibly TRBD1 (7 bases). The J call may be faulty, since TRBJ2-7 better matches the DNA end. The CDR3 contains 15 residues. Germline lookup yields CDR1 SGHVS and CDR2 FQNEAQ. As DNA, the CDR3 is TGTGCCAGCAGCTTAGCGCAGCAGGGGGGCCACGAGCAGTACTTC. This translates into CASSLAQQGGHEQYF.

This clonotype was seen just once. The CDR3 reads CASSQGGLGGADTQYF. The CDR3 DNA is TGCGCCAGCAGCCAAGGGGGCCTCGGAGGGGCAGATACGCAGTATTTT. This chain joins TRBV4-1 and TRBJ2-3; D perhaps matches TRBD2 (6 bases). Germline V gene data show CDR1 as MGHRA and CDR2 as YSYEKL. The V end lost 1 base, the J end lost 4 bases, and 15 bases lay between the germline ends. CDR3 size: 16 residues.

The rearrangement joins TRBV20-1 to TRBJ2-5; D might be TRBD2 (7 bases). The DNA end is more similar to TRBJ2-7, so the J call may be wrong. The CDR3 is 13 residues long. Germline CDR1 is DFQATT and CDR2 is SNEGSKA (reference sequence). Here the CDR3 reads CSAPGGATHEQYF. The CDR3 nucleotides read TGCAGTGCCCCGGGGGGCGCAACTCACGAGCAGTACTTC.

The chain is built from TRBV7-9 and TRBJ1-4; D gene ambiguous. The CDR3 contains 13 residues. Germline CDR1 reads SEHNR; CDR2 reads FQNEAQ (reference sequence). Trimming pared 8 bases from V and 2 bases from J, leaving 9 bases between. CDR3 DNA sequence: TGTGCCAGCGAAGGGCTTACTAATGAAAAACTGTTTTTT. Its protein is CASEGLTNEKLFF.

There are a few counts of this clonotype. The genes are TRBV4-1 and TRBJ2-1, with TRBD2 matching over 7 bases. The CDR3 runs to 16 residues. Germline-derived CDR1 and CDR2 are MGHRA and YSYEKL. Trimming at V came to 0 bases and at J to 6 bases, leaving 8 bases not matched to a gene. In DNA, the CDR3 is TGCGCCAGCAGCCAAGATCCCGCGGGAGCGATCAATGAGCAGTTCTTC. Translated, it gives CASSQDPAGAINEQFF.

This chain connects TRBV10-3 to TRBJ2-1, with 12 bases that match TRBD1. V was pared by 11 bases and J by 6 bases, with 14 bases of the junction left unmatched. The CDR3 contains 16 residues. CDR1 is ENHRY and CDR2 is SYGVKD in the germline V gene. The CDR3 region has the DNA TGTGCCGCCGCCGGGACAGGGGGCGCTTTCCGCAATGAGCAGTTCTTC. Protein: CAAAGTGGAFRNEQFF.

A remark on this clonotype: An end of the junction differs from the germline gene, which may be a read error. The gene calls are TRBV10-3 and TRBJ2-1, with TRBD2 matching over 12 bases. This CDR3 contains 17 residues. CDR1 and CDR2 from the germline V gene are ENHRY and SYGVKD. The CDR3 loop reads CAISPSTSGSNNNVQFF. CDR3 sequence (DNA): TGTGCCATCAGCCCCTCGACTAGCGGGAGTAATAACAATGTGCAGTTCTTC.

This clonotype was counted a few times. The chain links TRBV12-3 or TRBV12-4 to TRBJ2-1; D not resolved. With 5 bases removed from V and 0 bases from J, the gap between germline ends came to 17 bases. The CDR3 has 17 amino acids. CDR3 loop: CASSPHLSSHSYNEQFF. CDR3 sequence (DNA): TGTGCCAGCAGTCCACATTTGTCGAGCCACTCCTACAATGAGCAGTTCTTC.

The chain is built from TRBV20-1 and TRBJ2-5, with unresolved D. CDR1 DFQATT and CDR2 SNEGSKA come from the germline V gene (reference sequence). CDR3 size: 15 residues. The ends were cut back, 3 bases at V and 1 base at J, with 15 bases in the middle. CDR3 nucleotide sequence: TGCAGTGCTAGTCCCCCTACTACAACCCAAGAGACCCAGTACTTC. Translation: CSASPPTTTQETQYF.